This record covers a single T cell receptor (beta chain). No antigen is known for it. The sample contains more than one DNA sequence encoding this CDR3. This record comes from a study of cytomegalovirus exposure and HLA in healthy donors. Findings of the study overall: Researchers catalogued 150 or so TCR beta chains as cytomegalovirus-associated. Rare TCR sequences dominated, though some public TCRs recurred in many donors. It was found in a later analysis that first-cohort TCR clusters tended to co-occur in the 120 validation repertoires.

Separate from the roughly 700-subject first cohort was the approximately 120-subject validation cohort, to which the donors belonged. Data came from immunoSEQ multiplex PCR; TCRdb stores just in-frame clones and leaves some out. The sample has 220,000 or so clones; over 70% are singletons. The receptor was derived from a woman in her twenties or thirties in good health and CMV-seropositive. Sample: PBMCs.

In DNA form, the CDR3 reads TGTGCCAGCAGACAGGACAGCTCCTACGAGCAGTACTTC. It specifies CASRQDSSYEQYF. The chain combines TRBV6-5 with TRBJ2-7; D possibly corresponds to TRBD1 (6 bases). The CDR3 contains 13 residues. The V gene lost 6 bases and the J gene lost 0 bases, with 9 bases spanning the gap. CDR1 and CDR2 from the germline V gene are MNHEY and SVGAGI.